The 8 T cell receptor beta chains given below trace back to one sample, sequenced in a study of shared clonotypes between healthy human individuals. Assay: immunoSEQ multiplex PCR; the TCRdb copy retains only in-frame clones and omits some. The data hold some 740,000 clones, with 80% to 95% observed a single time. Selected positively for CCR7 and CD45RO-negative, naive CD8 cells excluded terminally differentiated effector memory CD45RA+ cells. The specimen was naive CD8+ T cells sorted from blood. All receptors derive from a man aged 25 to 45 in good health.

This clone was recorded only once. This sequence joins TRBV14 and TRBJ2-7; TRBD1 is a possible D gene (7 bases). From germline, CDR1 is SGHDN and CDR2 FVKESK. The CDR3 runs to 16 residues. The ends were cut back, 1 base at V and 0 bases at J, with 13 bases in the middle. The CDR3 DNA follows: TGTGCCAGCAGCCAAGGTGCAGGGGGGTTCTCCTACGAGCAGTACTTC. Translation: CASSQGAGGFSYEQYF.

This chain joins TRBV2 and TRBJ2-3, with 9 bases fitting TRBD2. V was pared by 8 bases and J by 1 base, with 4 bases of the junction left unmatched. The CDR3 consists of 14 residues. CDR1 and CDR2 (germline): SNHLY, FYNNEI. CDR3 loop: CASQRTSGTDTQYF. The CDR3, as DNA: TGTGCCAGCCAAAGGACTAGCGGCACAGATACGCAGTATTTT.

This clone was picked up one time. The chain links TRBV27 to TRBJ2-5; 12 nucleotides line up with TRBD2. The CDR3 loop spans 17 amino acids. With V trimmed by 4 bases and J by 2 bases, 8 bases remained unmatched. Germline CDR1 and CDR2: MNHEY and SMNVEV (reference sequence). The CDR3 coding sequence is TGTGCCAGCAGTTCCCAGCTACTAGCGGGGGGACAAGAGACCCAGTACTTC. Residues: CASSSQLLAGGQETQYF.

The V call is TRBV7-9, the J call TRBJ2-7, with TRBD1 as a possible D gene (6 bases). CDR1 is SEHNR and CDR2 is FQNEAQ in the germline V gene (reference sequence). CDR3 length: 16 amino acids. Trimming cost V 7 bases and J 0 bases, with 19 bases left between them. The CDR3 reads CASTPSTGTPSYEQYF. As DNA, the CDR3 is TGTGCCAGCACCCCCAGTACCGGGACACCCTCCTACGAGCAGTACTTC.

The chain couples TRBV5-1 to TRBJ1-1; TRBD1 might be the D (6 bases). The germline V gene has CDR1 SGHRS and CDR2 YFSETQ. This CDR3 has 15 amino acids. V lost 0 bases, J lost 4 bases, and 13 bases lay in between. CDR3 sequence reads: CASSLGSGAGTEAFF. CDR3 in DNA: TGCGCCAGCAGCTTGGGATCGGGGGCTGGCACTGAAGCTTTCTTT.

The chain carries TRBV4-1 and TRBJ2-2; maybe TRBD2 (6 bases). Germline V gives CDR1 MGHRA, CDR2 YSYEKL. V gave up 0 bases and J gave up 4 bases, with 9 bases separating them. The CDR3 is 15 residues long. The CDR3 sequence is CASSQDTGVTGELFF. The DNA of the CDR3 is TGCGCCAGCAGCCAAGACACGGGAGTCACCGGGGAGCTGTTTTTT.

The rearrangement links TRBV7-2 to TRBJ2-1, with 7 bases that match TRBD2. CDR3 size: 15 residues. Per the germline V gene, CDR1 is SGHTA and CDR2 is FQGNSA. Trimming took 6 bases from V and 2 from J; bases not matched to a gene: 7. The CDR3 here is CASRSVAGAYNEQFF. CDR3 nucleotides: TGTGCCAGCAGATCCGTAGCGGGCGCCTACAATGAGCAGTTCTTC.

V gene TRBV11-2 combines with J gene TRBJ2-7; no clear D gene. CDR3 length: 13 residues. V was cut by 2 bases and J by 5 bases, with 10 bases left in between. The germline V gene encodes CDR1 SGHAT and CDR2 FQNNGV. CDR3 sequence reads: CASSLLPTNEQYF. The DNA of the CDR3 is TGTGCCAGCAGCTTACTACCCACTAACGAGCAGTACTTC.